These 15 T cell receptor beta chains were all obtained from the same sample, sequenced in a study of blood T cell repertoires in COVID-19. Only in-frame clones appear in the TCRdb table, and some are missing; sequencing was by immunoSEQ multiplex PCR. The table includes roughly 130,000 clones, roughly 86% detected once. Sequenced sample: PBMCs or T cells enriched from blood (not recorded which). These receptor sequences come from a woman aged 45 to 65 with acute COVID-19.

This sequence joins TRBV5-4 and TRBJ1-3; D might be TRBD1 (6 bases). The CDR3 extends over 15 amino acids. Germline V gives CDR1 SGHNT, CDR2 YYREEE (reference sequence). V lost 0 bases and J 3 bases, leaving 10 bases between the germline ends. Here the CDR3 reads CASSLVGARGNTIYF. CDR3 sequence (DNA): TGTGCCAGCAGCTTGGTGGGGGCGCGTGGAAACACCATATATTTT.

This rearrangement joins TRBV30 to TRBJ1-2, with TRBD1 matching 7 bases. J lost 7 bases, V lost 3 bases, and 5 bases had no gene match. Per the germline V gene, CDR1 is GTSNPN and CDR2 is SVGIG (reference sequence). The CDR3 covers 12 residues. The CDR3 region has the DNA TGTGCCTGGAGGAGGGGGCTGGGTGGCTACACCTTC. Translating gives CAWRRGLGGYTF.

V usage is TRBV5-6 and J usage is TRBJ1-2; 9 positions match TRBD1. Germline CDR1 SGHDT, CDR2 YYEEEE. This CDR3 region has 15 residues. Unmatched junction bases numbered 5, after V lost 3 bases and J lost 2 bases. In DNA form, the CDR3 reads TGTGCCAGCAGCTCAACAGGGGGCCCCAACTATGGCTACACCTTC. Its protein product is CASSSTGGPNYGYTF. Together with reference TRBV5-6 and TRBJ1-2, the CDR3 gives the full variable domain: DAGVTQSPTHLIKTRGQQVTLRCSPKSGHDTVSWYQQALGQGPQFIFQYYEEEERQRGNFPDRFSGHQFPNYSSELNVNALLLGDSALYLCASSSTGGPNYGYTFGSGTRLTVV.

V and J are TRBV11-3 and TRBJ2-1, with TRBD1 matching over 7 bases. Per germline, CDR1 SGHNT and CDR2 YENEEA. Losses at the gene ends were 4 bases for V and 0 bases for J; bases not matched to a gene: 3. The CDR3 loop spans 15 amino acids. The CDR3, as DNA: TGTGCCAGCAGCTACAGGGGAAACTCCTACAATGAGCAGTTCTTC. Amino acid sequence: CASSYRGNSYNEQFF. The entire variable domain, with the rest obtained from reference TRBV11-3 and TRBJ2-1, is as follows: EAGVVQSPRYKIIEKKQPVAFWCNPISGHNTLYWYLQNLGQGPELLIRYENEEAVDDSQLPKDRFSAERLKGVDSTLKIQPAELGDSAVYLCASSYRGNSYNEQFFGPGTRLTVL.

This sequence joins TRBV24-1 and TRBJ1-5; no clear D gene. Germline lookup yields CDR1 KGHDR and CDR2 SFDVKD. The V end lost 8 bases, the J end lost 7 bases, and 11 bases lay between the germline ends. This CDR3 contains 12 residues. The CDR3 coding sequence is TGTGCCACCATTCGGGGATTCCAGCCCCAGCATTTT. It yields the protein CATIRGFQPQHF.

The CDR3 reads CASSLATGQGLNTEAFF. The CDR3 DNA reads as TGTGCCAGCAGCTTAGCGACAGGACAGGGGTTGAACACTGAAGCTTTCTTT. This chain connects TRBV7-6 to TRBJ1-1, with TRBD1 matching 9 bases. V trimming: 0 bases; J trimming: 0 bases; junction bases outside the gene matches: 5. Germline lookup yields CDR1 SGHVS and CDR2 FNYEAQ. This CDR3 has 17 residues.

The chain has TRBV9 and TRBJ2-6, with 10 nucleotides matching TRBD2. CDR1 and CDR2 from the germline V gene are SGDLS and YYNGEE. V shed 4 bases and J 0 bases; nucleotides not matched to a gene: 7. This CDR3 region has 18 residues. The CDR3 sequence: CASSTRTSGGSGANVLTF. CDR3 nucleotide sequence: TGTGCCAGCAGCACCCGGACTAGCGGAGGCTCTGGGGCCAACGTCCTGACTTTC.

The chain joins TRBV14 to TRBJ2-7, with a weak D call TRBD2 (5 bases). The V end was cut by 0 bases, the J end by 6 bases, with 12 bases between. Germline V gene lookup returns CDR1 SGHDN and CDR2 FVKESK. This CDR3 has 14 residues. CDR3 in DNA: TGTGCCAGCAGCCAAGACCCGGGGTCAATCGAGCAGTACTTC. It translates to CASSQDPGSIEQYF.

This clone was observed a single time. The gene calls are TRBV7-2 and TRBJ2-1, with D possibly being TRBD2 (6 bases). This CDR3 region has 13 residues. Germline V CDR1 and CDR2: SGHTA, FQGNSA. V was cut by 9 bases and J by 6 bases, with 15 bases left in between. CDR3 sequence: CASGYLASNEQFF. CDR3 DNA: TGTGCCAGTGGGTATCTAGCGTCCAATGAGCAGTTCTTC.

V and J are TRBV7-8 and TRBJ1-6, with a possible D match to TRBD1 (5 bases). Per the germline V gene, CDR1 is SGHVS and CDR2 is FQNEAQ. V was trimmed by 1 base and J by 7 bases, leaving 14 bases between them. The CDR3 runs to 16 residues. Written as DNA, the CDR3 is TGTGCCAGCAGCTTAGTTCAGGGAAGGGGAAATTCACCCCTCCACTTT. Protein: CASSLVQGRGNSPLHF.

This clone occurred once. The rearrangement uses TRBV10-3 and TRBJ2-7; TRBD2 might be the D (6 bases). The CDR3 has 13 amino acids. V was cut by 2 bases and J by 6 bases, with 11 bases left in between. The germline gives CDR1 ENHRY, CDR2 SYGVKD. The CDR3 sequence is CAISELAGREQYF. The DNA of the CDR3 is TGTGCCATCAGTGAGCTCGCGGGGCGCGAGCAGTACTTC.

This chain connects TRBV9 to TRBJ2-3; 12 nucleotides agree with TRBD2. Losses at the gene ends were 3 bases for V and 4 bases for J; bases not matched to a gene: 6. CDR1 and CDR2 from the germline V gene are SGDLS and YYNGEE. The CDR3 extends over 16 amino acids. The CDR3, as DNA: TGTGCCAGCAGCGCTAGCGGGAGGGCCTTTTCAGATACGCAGTATTTT. Its protein is CASSASGRAFSDTQYF.

V usage is TRBV19 and J usage is TRBJ2-1; TRBD1 agrees at 10 bases. V dropped 10 bases and J dropped 3; count of bases not matched to a gene: 15. This CDR3 is built from 17 residues. Per the germline V gene, CDR1 is LNHDA and CDR2 is SQIVND (reference sequence). CDR3 region: CATLHTGQGSVYNEQFF. In DNA, the CDR3 is TGTGCCACCCTACATACGGGACAGGGGTCCGTCTACAATGAGCAGTTCTTC.

Worth noting for this clone: The sample has other DNA sequences that encode this CDR3 too. The V and J genes are TRBV7-9 and TRBJ1-5; the D gene is possibly TRBD1 (6 bases). V gave up 1 base and J gave up 4 bases, with 8 bases separating them. This CDR3 contains 14 residues. The germline V gene has CDR1 SEHNR and CDR2 FQNEAQ (reference sequence). CDR3 DNA sequence: TGTGCCAGCAGCTTAGAAGGGGGTAATCAGCCCCAGCATTTT. Translating it yields CASSLEGGNQPQHF.

The CDR3 spells CASSYGLAGSDTQYF. The CDR3 region has the DNA TGTGCCAGCAGCTACGGACTAGCGGGATCTGATACGCAGTATTTT. The gene calls are TRBV7-3 and TRBJ2-3; the match to TRBD2 covers 12 bases. CDR3 length: 15 residues. Germline assignment: CDR1 SGHTA and CDR2 FQGTGA. V trimming: 4 bases; J trimming: 6 bases; junction bases outside the gene matches: 5.